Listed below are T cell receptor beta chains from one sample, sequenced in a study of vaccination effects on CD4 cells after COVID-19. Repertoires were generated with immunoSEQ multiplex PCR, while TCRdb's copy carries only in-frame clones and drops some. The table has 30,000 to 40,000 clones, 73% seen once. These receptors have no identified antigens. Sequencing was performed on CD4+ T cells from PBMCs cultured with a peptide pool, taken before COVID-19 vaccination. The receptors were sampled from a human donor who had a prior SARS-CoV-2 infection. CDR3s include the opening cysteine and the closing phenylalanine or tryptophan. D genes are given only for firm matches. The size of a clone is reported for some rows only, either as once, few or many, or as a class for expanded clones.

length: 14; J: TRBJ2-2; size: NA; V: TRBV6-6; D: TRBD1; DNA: TGTGCCAGCAGACAGGGGTCGAACACCGGGGAGCTGTTTTTT; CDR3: CASRQGSNTGELFF
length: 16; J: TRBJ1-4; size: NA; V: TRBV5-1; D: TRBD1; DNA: TGCGCCAGCAGCGCAGGGACAGCGTCAACTAATGAAAAACTGTTTTTT; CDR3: CASSAGTASTNEKLFF
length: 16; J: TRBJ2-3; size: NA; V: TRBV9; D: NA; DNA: TGTGCCAGCAGCGTAGTTCAAGCGGGTCCGGGGGATACGCAGTATTTT; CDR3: CASSVVQAGPGDTQYF
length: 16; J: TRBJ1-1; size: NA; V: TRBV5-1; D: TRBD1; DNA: TGCGCCAGCAGCCGCAGGGGGACAGGACCGAACACTGAAGCTTTCTTT; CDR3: CASSRRGTGPNTEAFF
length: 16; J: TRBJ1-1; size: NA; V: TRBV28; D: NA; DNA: TGTGCCAGCAGTCAATCCCCCCTGACAGTAAACACTGAAGCTTTCTTT; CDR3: CASSQSPLTVNTEAFF
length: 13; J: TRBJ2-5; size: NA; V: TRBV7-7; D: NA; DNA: TGTGCTAGCAGCTTCGCCAGACAAGAGACCCAGTACTTC; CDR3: CASSFARQETQYF
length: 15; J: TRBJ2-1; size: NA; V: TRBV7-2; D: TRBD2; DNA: TGTGCCAGCAGCTTCGGACTAGCGGGGAACAATGAGCAGTTCTTC; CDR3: CASSFGLAGNNEQFF
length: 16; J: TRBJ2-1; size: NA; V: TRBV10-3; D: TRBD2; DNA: TGTGCCATCAGGGACGTTAGCGGGACCTCCTACAATGAGCAGTTCTTC; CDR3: CAIRDVSGTSYNEQFF
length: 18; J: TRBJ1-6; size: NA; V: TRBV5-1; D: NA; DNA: TGCGCCAGCAGCTTGATGTTACAGGCGAGAAGACTTAATTCACCCCTCCACTTT; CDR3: CASSLMLQARRLNSPLHF
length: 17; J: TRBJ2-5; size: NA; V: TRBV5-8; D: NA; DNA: TGTGCCAGCAGCTTGGCCGGGTGGTCGGGGAAGCAAGAGACCCAGTACTTC; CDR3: CASSLAGWSGKQETQYF
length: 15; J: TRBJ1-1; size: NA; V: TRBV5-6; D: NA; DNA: TGTGCCAGCAGCTTCACTGACAGATGGAACACTGAAGCTTTCTTT; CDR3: CASSFTDRWNTEAFF
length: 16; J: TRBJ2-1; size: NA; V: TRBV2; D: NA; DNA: TGTGCCAGCAGTGTGTCTCTGTACCCCCCGGATAATGAGCAGTTCTTC; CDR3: CASSVSLYPPDNEQFF
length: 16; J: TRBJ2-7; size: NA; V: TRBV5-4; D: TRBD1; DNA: TGTGCCAGCAGCTTGGGCGACCGGGACAGGGCCTACGAGCAGTACTTC; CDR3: CASSLGDRDRAYEQYF
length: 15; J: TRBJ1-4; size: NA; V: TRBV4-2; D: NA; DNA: TGTGCCAGCAGCCAAGTAAGGGCAACTAATGAAAAACTGTTTTTT; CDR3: CASSQVRATNEKLFF
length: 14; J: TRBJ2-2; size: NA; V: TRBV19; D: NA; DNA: TGTGCCAGTAGTCTCGACAGCTTCACCGGGGAGCTGTTTTTT; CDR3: CASSLDSFTGELFF
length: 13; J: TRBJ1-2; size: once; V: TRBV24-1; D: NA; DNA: TGTGCCACCAGCGAGAAGTCGCACTATGGCTACACCTTC; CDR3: CATSEKSHYGYTF
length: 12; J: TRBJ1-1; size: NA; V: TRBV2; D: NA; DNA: TGTGCCAGCAGTAACAGTAACACTGAAGCTTTCTTT; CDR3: CASSNSNTEAFF
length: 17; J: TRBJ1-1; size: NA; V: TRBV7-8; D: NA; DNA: TGTGCCAGCAGCTTAGTCCGGTGGCGGACCATGGGCACTGAAGCTTTCTTT; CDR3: CASSLVRWRTMGTEAFF
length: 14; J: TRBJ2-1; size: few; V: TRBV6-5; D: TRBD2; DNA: TGTGCCAGCAACCCCGGGACTAGTCGTAATGAGCAGTTCTTC; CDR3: CASNPGTSRNEQFF
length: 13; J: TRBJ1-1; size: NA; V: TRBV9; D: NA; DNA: TGTGCCAGCAGCGTCGGTGCGAACACTGAAGCTTTCTTT; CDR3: CASSVGANTEAFF
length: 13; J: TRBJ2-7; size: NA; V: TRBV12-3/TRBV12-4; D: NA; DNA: TGTGCCAGCAGTCAATTCTACTCCTACGAGCAGTACTTC; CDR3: CASSQFYSYEQYF
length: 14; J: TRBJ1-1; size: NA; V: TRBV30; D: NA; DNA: TGTGCCTGGAGTGTCAGGTGGACGTACACTGAAGCTTTCTTT; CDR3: CAWSVRWTYTEAFF